Below are 20 T cell receptor beta chains sequenced from a single sample in a study of blood T cells in healthy people across ages. Then a second PCR, running roughly 7 to 11 cycles, was carried out with a sample-barcoded 5' primer and a J-beta primer mix. TCRdb fed the 5' RACE reads into MiXCR, producing one record per CDR3 protein. The data hold about 1.4 million distinct CDR3 sequences, with approximately 63% observed a single time. The sample comprised blood. All receptors derive from a man younger than 35 in good health.

The chain recombines TRBV20-1 with TRBJ2-3; no firm D call. Germline CDR1 reads DFQATT; CDR2 reads SNEGSKA (reference sequence). The V gene lost 6 bases and the J gene lost 2 bases, with 12 bases spanning the gap. The CDR3 spans 13 residues. The CDR3 region is CSATPFDTDTQYF. For the CDR3, the DNA is TGCAGTGCCACACCCTTTGACACAGATACGCAGTATTTT.

This chain joins TRBV4-1 and TRBJ2-5; unclear D gene. Trimming stripped 0 bases from V and 11 bases from J, with 19 bases between. CDR1 is MGHRA and CDR2 is YSYEKL in the germline V gene. The CDR3 length is 15 residues. For the CDR3, the DNA is TGCGCCAGCAGCCAAGATAGGCGCTCCTACAATGAGCAGTACTTC. Translation: CASSQDRRSYNEQYF.

The V gene is TRBV3-1, the J gene TRBJ1-1, with TRBD1 identical over 7 bases. The CDR3 is made up of 18 amino acids. From germline, CDR1 is LGHDT and CDR2 YNNKEL (reference sequence). With V trimmed by 4 bases and J by 0 bases, 14 bases remained unmatched. The CDR3 is CASSLRQGSAVVNTEAFF. The CDR3 DNA follows: TGTGCCAGCAGCCTAAGACAGGGTTCTGCCGTGGTGAACACTGAAGCTTTCTTT.

This chain connects TRBV25-1 to TRBJ2-7, with D unclear. CDR1 and CDR2 from the germline V gene are MGHDK and SYGVNS. The CDR3 extends over 13 amino acids. Trimming cost V 0 bases and J 8 bases, with 11 bases left between them. The CDR3 region has the DNA TGTGCCAGCAGTGAATATGGCCCTCTCCAGCAGTACTTC. This sequence encodes CASSEYGPLQQYF.

This clonotype turned up a few times. V is TRBV12-3 or TRBV12-4 and J is TRBJ2-6; 11 bases line up with TRBD1. After removal of 8 bases from V and 0 bases from J, the junction contained 6 bases not matched to a gene. CDR3 size: 17 residues. The CDR3 region has the DNA TGTGCCAGCCGTTACGGGACAGGGGGCTCTGGGGCCAACGTCCTGACTTTC. Its protein is CASRYGTGGSGANVLTF.

The V gene is TRBV29-1, the J gene TRBJ2-7; 8 bases map to TRBD1. Germline V gene lookup returns CDR1 SQVTM and CDR2 ANQGSEA. CDR3 size: 14 residues. Trimming took 6 bases from V and 2 from J; bases not matched to a gene: 9. Written as DNA, the CDR3 is TGCAGCGTGGATACCGGGACAGGAACCTACGAGCAGTACTTC. It translates to CSVDTGTGTYEQYF.

V gene TRBV12-5 combines with J gene TRBJ2-1, with D possibly being TRBD1 (5 bases). Germline V gene data show CDR1 as LGHNT and CDR2 as FRNRAP. The CDR3 length is 19 residues. V was trimmed by 2 bases and J by 0 bases, leaving 20 bases between them. The DNA of the CDR3 is TGTGCTAGTGGTTTGAGGCGACTGGGGCGACCTGACTCCTACAATGAGCAGTTCTTC. Its translation is CASGLRRLGRPDSYNEQFF. The whole variable domain, remainder taken from reference TRBV12-5 and TRBJ2-1, is DARVTQTPRHKVTEMGQEVTMRCQPILGHNTVFWYRQTMMQGLELLAYFRNRAPLDDSGMPKDRFSAEMPDATLATLKIQPSEPRDSAVYFCASGLRRLGRPDSYNEQFFGPGTRLTVL.

The chain combines TRBV6-2 or TRBV6-3 with TRBJ2-7; D may be TRBD2 (6 bases). Trimming left V 5 bases short and J 10 bases short, with 21 bases between. Germline CDR1 MNHEY, CDR2 SVGEGT. This CDR3 comprises 14 residues. The CDR3 DNA sequence: TGTGCCAGCAGTCGGGACTTGACTATCCCGGTTCAGTACTTC. This encodes CASSRDLTIPVQYF.

This clonotype occurred a few times. V and J are TRBV6-1 and TRBJ2-4; no clear D gene. The germline CDR1 and CDR2 sequences are MNHNS and SASEGT. The V and J ends lost 5 bases and 6 bases respectively, with 11 bases between them. There are 13 residues in the CDR3. This chain's CDR3 is CASSSGPLNIQYF. The CDR3 DNA is TGTGCCAGCAGTTCCGGGCCATTAAACATTCAGTACTTC.

The rearrangement links TRBV24-1 to TRBJ2-1; 9 bases map to TRBD1. CDR1 is KGHDR, CDR2 SFDVKD, per germline. With 1 base clipped from V and 4 bases from J, the junction kept 4 bases outside the gene matches. The CDR3 is made up of 16 amino acids. The CDR3 DNA is TGTGCCACCAGTGATTTCGCGGACAGGGGTTACAATGAGCAGTTCTTC. Encoded protein: CATSDFADRGYNEQFF.

V gene TRBV25-1 combines with J gene TRBJ2-5, with 10 bases that match TRBD1. The better agreement between TRBJ2-7 and the DNA end casts doubt on the J call. The CDR3 spans 19 residues. The germline V gene has CDR1 MGHDK and CDR2 SYGVNS. The CDR3 DNA is TGTGCCATCCAACCAATACGGGACAGGGGTGCTCGCGCGTGCTACGAGCAGTACTTC. It translates to CAIQPIRDRGARACYEQYF.

A few counts support this clonotype. The chain joins TRBV7-9 to TRBJ2-7, with 7 bases matching TRBD2. The CDR3 length is 15 residues. V was clipped by 4 bases and J by 2 bases; unmatched bases: 8. Germline V gives CDR1 SEHNR, CDR2 FQNEAQ (reference sequence). This CDR3 reads CASSSNVGGPYEQYF. DNA of the CDR3: TGTGCCAGCAGCTCGAACGTGGGAGGGCCCTACGAGCAGTACTTC.

This chain's CDR3 is CASSRRGRQGVYEQYF. CDR3 DNA: TGTGCCAGCAGCCGAAGAGGAAGGCAGGGGGTCTACGAGCAGTACTTC. The chain employs TRBV5-6 and TRBJ2-7, with TRBD1 identical over 7 bases. CDR1 and CDR2 (germline): SGHDT, YYEEEE. This CDR3 is built from 16 residues. The V and J ends lost 4 bases and 3 bases, in that order; junction bases with no gene match: 13.

V and J are TRBV20-1 and TRBJ2-1; TRBD2 matches at 11 bases. The CDR3 totals 15 residues. Germline V CDR1 and CDR2: DFQATT, SNEGSKA (reference sequence). V shed 6 bases, J shed 13 bases, and the junction held 17 bases outside the gene matches. The CDR3 region has the DNA TGCAGTGCACTTCTAGCGGGAGGACGCTACAGGGAACAGTTCTTC. This codes for CSALLAGGRYREQFF.

This clonotype was detected a few times. The rearrangement links TRBV12-3 or TRBV12-4 to TRBJ1-4; D perhaps matches TRBD1 (6 bases). This CDR3 region has 16 residues. V was shortened by 3 bases and J by 0 bases, with 11 bases between the two germline ends. This chain's CDR3 is CASSFLGAATNEKLFF. In nucleotides, the CDR3 is TGTGCCAGCAGTTTCCTGGGGGCAGCAACTAATGAAAAACTGTTTTTT.

The chain combines TRBV12-3 or TRBV12-4 with TRBJ2-1, with no clear D. CDR3 length: 15 residues. With 5 bases removed from V and 2 bases from J, the gap between germline ends came to 13 bases. CDR3 residues: CASSIGTAPYNEQFF. The CDR3 DNA reads as TGTGCCAGCAGTATCGGAACAGCTCCCTACAATGAGCAGTTCTTC.

The chain employs TRBV29-1 and TRBJ2-3, with 9 positions matching TRBD1. J gave up 4 bases and V 3 bases, and 11 bases lay outside the gene matches. Germline lookup yields CDR1 SQVTM and CDR2 ANQGSEA. This CDR3 has 16 amino acids. The CDR3 sequence is CSVERGDRGGADTQYF. The CDR3 DNA reads as TGCAGCGTTGAGAGGGGTGACAGGGGGGGCGCAGATACGCAGTATTTT.

V and J are TRBV7-9 and TRBJ2-7; D tentatively fits TRBD1 or TRBD2 (5 bases each). The CDR3 covers 15 residues. Germline V CDR1 and CDR2: SEHNR, FQNEAQ (reference sequence). V lost 6 bases and J 0 bases, leaving 15 bases between the germline ends. CDR3 DNA: TGTGCCAGCAGACGCTCCGGGACGGGCTCCTACGAGCAGTACTTC. Its protein is CASRRSGTGSYEQYF.

This clonotype was seen only once. The gene calls are TRBV20-1 and TRBJ2-1; TRBD2 matches 7 bases. Germline V gives CDR1 DFQATT, CDR2 SNEGSKA (reference sequence). V shed 4 bases, J shed 1 base, and the junction held 13 bases outside the gene matches. This CDR3 contains 17 residues. The CDR3 sequence is CSATRSGLTSSYNEQFF. The CDR3 coding sequence is TGCAGTGCTACCCGTTCGGGACTAACCTCTTCCTACAATGAGCAGTTCTTC.

The V gene is TRBV3-1, the J gene TRBJ2-4; D gene uncertain. Matching the DNA end better, TRBJ2-7 makes the J call doubtful. Germline V CDR1 and CDR2: LGHDT, YNNKEL (reference sequence). This CDR3 is 13 amino acids long. The DNA of the CDR3 is TGTGCCAGCAGCCAGTCTAGGGTTCCCGAGCAGTACTTC. This gives the protein CASSQSRVPEQYF.